Each of the 26 T cell receptor beta chains below was sequenced from the same sample in a study of blood T cell repertoires in COVID-19. Sequencing used immunoSEQ multiplex PCR; TCRdb keeps in-frame clones, though not all of them. The sample shows around 310,000 clones, roughly 88% of them seen only once. Sample: PBMCs or T cells enriched from blood (not recorded which). These receptor sequences come from a man aged 25-45 years who had recovered from COVID-19.

The chain joins TRBV2 to TRBJ1-4, with 7 bases aligning to TRBD1. V gave up 7 bases and J gave up 2 bases; unmatched junction bases: 4. The CDR3 consists of 14 residues. Germline assignment: CDR1 SNHLY and CDR2 FYNNEI. CDR3 amino acids: CASKKQGTNEKLFF. CDR3 bases: TGTGCCAGCAAAAAACAGGGGACTAATGAAAAACTGTTTTTT.

V usage is TRBV9 and J usage is TRBJ2-1; 8 bases align to TRBD2. J lost 4 bases, V lost 3 bases, and 3 bases had no gene match. Germline V CDR1 and CDR2: SGDLS, YYNGEE. The CDR3 runs 14 residues. CDR3 bases: TGTGCCAGCAGCGCGGGACTAGAATACAATGAGCAGTTCTTC. It encodes CASSAGLEYNEQFF.

The chain uses TRBV28 and TRBJ1-5, with D perhaps TRBD1 (5 bases). The CDR3 has 14 amino acids. V was pared by 1 base and J by 6 bases, with 10 bases between. The germline V gene encodes CDR1 MDHEN and CDR2 SYDVKM. For the CDR3, the DNA is TGTGCCAGCAGTTTATCGCAGGGCGGTCAGCCCCAGCATTTT. Its protein product is CASSLSQGGQPQHF.

V and J are TRBV21-1 and TRBJ2-5; no DNA check was done on the table's D call, TRBD1. TRBV21-1 represents a pseudogene. The CDR3 sequence is 15 residues long. For the CDR3, the DNA is TGTGCCAGCAGCAAAGCCGACAGGTCGGGCGAGACCCAGTACTTC. Translating gives CASSKADRSGETQYF.

The J gene is TRBJ1-2, the V gene TRBV28; D not certain. V was shortened by 5 bases and J by 0 bases, with 10 bases between the two germline ends. CDR3 size: 14 residues. CDR1 and CDR2 (germline): MDHEN, SYDVKM. The CDR3 sequence: CASSIPGSNYGYTF. The CDR3 nucleotides are TGTGCCAGCAGTATCCCGGGGTCTAACTATGGCTACACCTTC.

J is TRBJ2-7 and V is TRBV5-5; D is uncertain. This CDR3 has 17 residues. CDR1 is SGHKS, CDR2 YYEKEE, per germline (reference sequence). Trimming removed 0 bases at V and 3 bases at J, with 19 bases between. The CDR3 nucleotides are TGTGCCAGCAGCTTGGAGTGGCGGCCCGCGTGGTTCTACGAGCAGTACTTC. Protein sequence: CASSLEWRPAWFYEQYF.

This clone was counted once. The chain carries TRBV7-2 and TRBJ1-5; 7 bases map to TRBD1. The length of the CDR3 is 15 residues. Germline assignment: CDR1 SGHTA and CDR2 FQGNSA. After removal of 2 bases from V and 3 bases from J, the junction contained 4 bases not matched to a gene. The CDR3: CASSLRQGVNQPQHF. CDR3 nucleotide sequence: TGTGCCAGCAGCTTAAGGCAGGGGGTCAATCAGCCCCAGCATTTT.

The count of this clone is one. This chain joins TRBV6-2 or TRBV6-3 and TRBJ2-1; TRBD2 matches at 7 bases. The CDR3 loop spans 15 amino acids. With 0 bases clipped from V and 10 bases from J, the junction kept 9 bases outside the gene matches. Germline lookup yields CDR1 MNHEY and CDR2 SVGEGT. The CDR3 sequence is CASSYSGGGSREQFF. CDR3 nucleotides: TGTGCCAGCAGTTACTCGGGGGGGGGTTCAAGAGAGCAGTTCTTC.

This sequence joins TRBV7-9 and TRBJ2-5; 11 positions match TRBD1. V was clipped by 5 bases and J by 9 bases; unmatched bases: 5. CDR3 size: 13 residues. The germline CDR1 and CDR2 sequences are SEHNR and FQNEAQ (reference sequence). CDR3: CASSPGTGGPQYF. CDR3 DNA sequence: TGTGCCAGCAGCCCGGGGACAGGGGGTCCCCAGTACTTC.

This chain connects TRBV6-5 to TRBJ1-4; D is unclear. The CDR3 consists of 13 residues. Germline lookup yields CDR1 MNHEY and CDR2 SVGAGI. Trimming left V 4 bases short and J 10 bases short, with 13 bases between. The CDR3 sequence is CASSSPSERKLFF. In nucleotides, the CDR3 is TGTGCCAGCAGTTCCCCCTCGGAGAGAAAACTGTTTTTT.

This rearrangement joins TRBV30 to TRBJ1-5, with no clear D. The V and J ends lost 1 base and 6 bases respectively, with 7 bases between them. This CDR3 region has 12 residues. CDR1 is GTSNPN and CDR2 is SVGIG in the germline V gene (reference sequence). DNA for the CDR3: TGTGCCTGGAGTGGTATGAGTCAGCCCCAGCATTTT. It encodes CAWSGMSQPQHF.

Here the CDR3 reads CASSEGTGLDEQYF. CDR3 DNA sequence: TGTGCCAGCAGTGAAGGGACAGGGCTTGACGAGCAGTACTTC. The chain links TRBV2 to TRBJ2-7; 8 bases line up with TRBD1. Trimming cost V 1 base and J 5 bases; bases outside gene matches: 4. This CDR3 contains 14 residues. Germline V gene lookup returns CDR1 SNHLY and CDR2 FYNNEI.

The chain employs TRBV5-1 and TRBJ1-2; D unclear. The CDR3 length is 14 residues. CDR1 SGHRS and CDR2 YFSETQ come from the germline V gene. The V and J ends lost 4 bases and 4 bases respectively, with 14 bases between them. The CDR3 reads CASSKDSPAYGYTF. CDR3 DNA: TGCGCCAGCAGCAAGGACTCCCCTGCCTATGGCTACACCTTC.

This clone was seen only once. The chain uses TRBV6-5 and TRBJ1-5; 8 bases match TRBD1. Germline V gene lookup returns CDR1 MNHEY and CDR2 SVGAGI. This CDR3 is 15 amino acids long. J lost 0 bases, V lost 5 bases, and 3 bases had no gene match. The CDR3 nucleotides are TGTGCCAGCAGTCCCGGGACAGGTAGCAATCAGCCCCAGCATTTT. Protein product: CASSPGTGSNQPQHF.

In DNA, the CDR3 is TGCGCCAGCAGCTTGCAGGGCTTGAACACCGGGGAGCTGTTTTTT. Protein: CASSLQGLNTGELFF. The chain links TRBV5-1 to TRBJ2-2, with a possible D match to TRBD1 (5 bases). Germline CDR1 and CDR2: SGHRS and YFSETQ. Trimming removed 1 base from V and 1 base from J, with 8 bases in between. The CDR3 runs to 15 residues.

This clone was seen a handful of times. J is TRBJ1-2 and V is TRBV9; 9 bases fit TRBD1. CDR1 is SGDLS and CDR2 is YYNGEE in the germline V gene. The CDR3 is made up of 15 amino acids. V was pared by 0 bases and J by 4 bases, with 4 bases of the junction left unmatched. The CDR3 loop reads CASSVDGTGRYGYTF. The CDR3 nucleotides read TGTGCCAGCAGCGTAGATGGGACAGGGCGCTATGGCTACACCTTC.

This chain's CDR3 is CASSLDTRGEQFF. The CDR3 nucleotides read TGTGCCAGCAGCTTAGACACCCGGGGGGAGCAGTTCTTC. This chain connects TRBV11-3 to TRBJ2-1; D might be TRBD2 (6 bases). CDR1 is SGHNT and CDR2 is YENEEA in the germline V gene. CDR3 size: 13 residues. Trimming removed 0 bases at V and 10 bases at J, with 10 bases between.

The chain recombines TRBV5-1 with TRBJ1-6, with TRBD1 as a possible D gene (5 bases). Trimming pared 4 bases from V and 7 bases from J, leaving 9 bases between. The germline V gene has CDR1 SGHRS and CDR2 YFSETQ. The CDR3 is 13 residues long. The CDR3 protein is CASSGGENSPLHF. The DNA of the CDR3 is TGCGCCAGCAGCGGAGGGGAGAATTCACCCCTCCACTTT. Together with reference TRBV5-1 and TRBJ1-6, the CDR3 gives the full variable domain: KAGVTQTPRYLIKTRGQQVTLSCSPISGHRSVSWYQQTPGQGLQFLFEYFSETQRNKGNFPGRFSGRQFSNSRSEMNVSTLELGDSALYLCASSGGENSPLHFGNGTRLTVT.

There are a few counts of this clone. The chain carries TRBV29-1 and TRBJ2-3; D gene uncertain. Per the germline V gene, CDR1 is SQVTM and CDR2 is ANQGSEA. V was clipped by 7 bases and J by 0 bases, with 11 bases between them. The CDR3 sequence is 13 residues long. The CDR3 is CSDSFTSTDTQYF. The CDR3 DNA reads as TGCAGCGACAGTTTTACTAGCACAGATACGCAGTATTTT.

The chain recombines TRBV15 with TRBJ2-7; the match to TRBD1 covers 8 bases. Trimming at V came to 3 bases and at J to 3 bases, leaving 7 bases not matched to a gene. This CDR3 has 15 residues. Germline lookup yields CDR1 LNHNV and CDR2 YYDKDF (reference sequence). The CDR3 DNA reads TGTGCCACCAGCAGCCCGGACAGGGTAGGCTACGAGCAGTACTTC. It translates to CATSSPDRVGYEQYF. Full variable domain (missing parts from reference TRBV15 and TRBJ2-7): DAMVIQNPRYQVTQFGKPVTLSCSQTLNHNVMYWYQQKSSQAPKLLFHYYDKDFNNEADTPDNFQSRRPNTSFCFLDIRSPGLGDTAMYLCATSSPDRVGYEQYFGPGTRLTVT.

This sequence joins TRBV27 and TRBJ2-5; 12 bases fit TRBD1. The CDR3 consists of 16 residues. With V trimmed by 0 bases and J by 4 bases, 3 bases remained unmatched. Germline V gene data show CDR1 as MNHEY and CDR2 as SMNVEV (reference sequence). DNA of the CDR3: TGTGCCAGCAGTTTATCGGGGACAGGGGGCGTAGAGACCCAGTACTTC. It translates to CASSLSGTGGVETQYF.

This chain connects TRBV10-2 to TRBJ2-1; tentative D call: TRBD1 (5 bases). Germline CDR1 reads WSHSY; CDR2 reads SAAADI. Trimming shortened V by 2 bases and J by 8 bases, and 7 bases separated the two germline ends. This CDR3 spans 12 amino acids. Written as DNA, the CDR3 is TGCGCCAGCAGTGAGGCCAGGGATGAGCAGTTCTTC. Amino acids: CASSEARDEQFF.

The chain carries TRBV7-3 and TRBJ2-1; TRBD2 might be the D (6 bases). Between the trimmed V and J ends, which lost 1 base and 8 bases, there was a span of 9 bases. This CDR3 contains 13 residues. Germline assignment: CDR1 SGHTA and CDR2 FQGTGA. The CDR3 spells CASSLKLADEQFF. The DNA for the CDR3 is TGTGCCAGCAGCTTAAAACTAGCTGATGAGCAGTTCTTC.

The chain couples TRBV30 to TRBJ1-3; 7 bases line up with TRBD1. There are 14 residues in the CDR3. Trimming removed 2 bases from V and 3 bases from J; junction bases left unmatched: 4. Germline V gene data show CDR1 as GTSNPN and CDR2 as SVGIG (reference sequence). Written as DNA, the CDR3 is TGTGCCTGGAGTCGACAGGGAAATGGAAACACCATATATTTT. Its translation: CAWSRQGNGNTIYF.

This CDR3 reads CASSERLGTGNEKLFF. The CDR3 DNA reads as TGTGCCAGCAGTGAGCGGTTGGGGACAGGAAATGAAAAACTGTTTTTT. The chain joins TRBV6-1 to TRBJ1-4; 8 nucleotides agree with TRBD1. The germline gives CDR1 MNHNS, CDR2 SASEGT. This CDR3 has 16 amino acids. V shed 3 bases and J 5 bases; nucleotides not matched to a gene: 8.

V and J are TRBV2 and TRBJ1-4; TRBD1 agrees at 10 bases. CDR1 is SNHLY and CDR2 is FYNNEI in the germline V gene. The CDR3 sequence is 16 residues long. After removal of 3 bases from V and 2 bases from J, the junction contained 3 bases not matched to a gene. The CDR3 DNA reads as TGTGCCAGCAGTGAGGGGACAGGGGTGACTAATGAAAAACTGTTTTTT. Translation gives CASSEGTGVTNEKLFF.